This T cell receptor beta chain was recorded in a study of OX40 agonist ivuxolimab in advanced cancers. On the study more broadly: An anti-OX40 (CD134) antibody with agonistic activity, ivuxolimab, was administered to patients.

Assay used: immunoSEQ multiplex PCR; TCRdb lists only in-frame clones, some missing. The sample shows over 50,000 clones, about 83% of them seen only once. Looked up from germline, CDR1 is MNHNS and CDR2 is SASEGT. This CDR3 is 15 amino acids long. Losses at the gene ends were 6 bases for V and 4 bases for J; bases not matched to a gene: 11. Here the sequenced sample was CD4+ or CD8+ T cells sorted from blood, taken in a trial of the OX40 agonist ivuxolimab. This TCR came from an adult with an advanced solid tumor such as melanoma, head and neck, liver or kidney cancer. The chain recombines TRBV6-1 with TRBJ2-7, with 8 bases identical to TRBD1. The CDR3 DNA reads TGTGCCAGCAGGCGACAGGGGAGTGGGCCTTACGAGCAGTACTTC. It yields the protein CASRRQGSGPYEQYF.